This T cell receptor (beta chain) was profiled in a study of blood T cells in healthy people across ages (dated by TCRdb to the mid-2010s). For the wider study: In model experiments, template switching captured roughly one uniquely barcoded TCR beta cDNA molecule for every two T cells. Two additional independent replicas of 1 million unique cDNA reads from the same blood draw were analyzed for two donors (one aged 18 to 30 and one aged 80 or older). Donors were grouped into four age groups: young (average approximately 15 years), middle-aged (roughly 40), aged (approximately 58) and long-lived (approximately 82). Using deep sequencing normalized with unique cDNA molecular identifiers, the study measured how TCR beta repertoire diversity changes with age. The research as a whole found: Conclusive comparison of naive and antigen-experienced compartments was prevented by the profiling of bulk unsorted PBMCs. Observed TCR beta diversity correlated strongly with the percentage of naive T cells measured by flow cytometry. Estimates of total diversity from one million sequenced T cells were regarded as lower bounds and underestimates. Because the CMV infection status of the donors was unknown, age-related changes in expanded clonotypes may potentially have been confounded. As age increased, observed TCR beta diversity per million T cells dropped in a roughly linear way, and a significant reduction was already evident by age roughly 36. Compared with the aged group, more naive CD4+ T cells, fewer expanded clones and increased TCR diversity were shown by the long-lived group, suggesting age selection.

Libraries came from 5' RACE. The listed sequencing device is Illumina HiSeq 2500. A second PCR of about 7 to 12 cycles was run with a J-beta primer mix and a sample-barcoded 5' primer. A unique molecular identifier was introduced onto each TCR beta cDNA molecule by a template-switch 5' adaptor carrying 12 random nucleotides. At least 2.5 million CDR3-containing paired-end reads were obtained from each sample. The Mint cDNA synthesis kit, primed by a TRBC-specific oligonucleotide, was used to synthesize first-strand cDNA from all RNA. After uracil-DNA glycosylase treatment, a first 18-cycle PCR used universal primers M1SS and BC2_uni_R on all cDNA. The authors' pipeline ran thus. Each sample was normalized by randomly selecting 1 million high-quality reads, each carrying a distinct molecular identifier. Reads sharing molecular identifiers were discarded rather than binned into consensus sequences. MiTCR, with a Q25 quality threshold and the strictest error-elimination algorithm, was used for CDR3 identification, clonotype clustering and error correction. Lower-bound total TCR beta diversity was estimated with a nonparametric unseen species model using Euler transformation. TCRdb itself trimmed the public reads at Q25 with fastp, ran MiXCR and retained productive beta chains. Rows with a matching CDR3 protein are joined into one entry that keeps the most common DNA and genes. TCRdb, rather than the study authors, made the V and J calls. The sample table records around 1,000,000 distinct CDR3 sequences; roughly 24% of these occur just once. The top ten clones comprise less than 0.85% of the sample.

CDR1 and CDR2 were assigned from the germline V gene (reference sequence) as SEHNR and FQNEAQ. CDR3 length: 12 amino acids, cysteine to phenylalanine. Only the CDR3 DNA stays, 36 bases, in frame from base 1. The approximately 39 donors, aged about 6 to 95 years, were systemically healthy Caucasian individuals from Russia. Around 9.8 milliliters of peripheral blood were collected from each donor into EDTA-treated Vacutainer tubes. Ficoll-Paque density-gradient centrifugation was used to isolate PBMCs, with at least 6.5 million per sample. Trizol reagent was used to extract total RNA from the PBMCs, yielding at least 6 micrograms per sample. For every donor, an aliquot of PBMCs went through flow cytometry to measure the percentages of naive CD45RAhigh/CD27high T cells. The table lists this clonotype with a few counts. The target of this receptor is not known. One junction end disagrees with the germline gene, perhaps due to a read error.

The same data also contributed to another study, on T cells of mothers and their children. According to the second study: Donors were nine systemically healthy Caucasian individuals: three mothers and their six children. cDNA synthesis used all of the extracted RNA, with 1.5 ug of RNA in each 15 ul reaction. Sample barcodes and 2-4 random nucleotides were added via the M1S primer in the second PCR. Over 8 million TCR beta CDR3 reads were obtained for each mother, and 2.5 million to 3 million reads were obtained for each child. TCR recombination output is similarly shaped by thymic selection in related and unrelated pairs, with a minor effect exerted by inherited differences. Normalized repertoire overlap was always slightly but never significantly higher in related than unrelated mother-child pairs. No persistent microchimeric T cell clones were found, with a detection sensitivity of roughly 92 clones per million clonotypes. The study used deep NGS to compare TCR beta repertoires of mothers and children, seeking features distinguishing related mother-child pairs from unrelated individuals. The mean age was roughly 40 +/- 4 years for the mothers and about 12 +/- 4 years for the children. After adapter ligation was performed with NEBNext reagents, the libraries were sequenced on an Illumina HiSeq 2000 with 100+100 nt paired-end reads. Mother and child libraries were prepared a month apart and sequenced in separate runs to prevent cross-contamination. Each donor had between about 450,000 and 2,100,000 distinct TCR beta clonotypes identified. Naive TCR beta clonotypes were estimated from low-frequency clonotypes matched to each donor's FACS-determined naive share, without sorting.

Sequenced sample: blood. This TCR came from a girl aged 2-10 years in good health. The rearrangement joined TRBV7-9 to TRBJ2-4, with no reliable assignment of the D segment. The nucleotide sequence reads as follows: TGTGCCAGCAGCTTAGGAGCTGACACTGTCGACTTC. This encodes CASSLGADTVDF. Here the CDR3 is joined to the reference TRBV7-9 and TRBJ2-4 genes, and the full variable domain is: DTGVSQNPRHKITKRGQNVTFRCDPISEHNRLYWYRQTLGQGPEFLTYFQNEAQLEKSRLLSDRFSAERPKGSFSTLEIQRTEQGDSAMYLCASSLGADTVDFGAGTRLSVL.